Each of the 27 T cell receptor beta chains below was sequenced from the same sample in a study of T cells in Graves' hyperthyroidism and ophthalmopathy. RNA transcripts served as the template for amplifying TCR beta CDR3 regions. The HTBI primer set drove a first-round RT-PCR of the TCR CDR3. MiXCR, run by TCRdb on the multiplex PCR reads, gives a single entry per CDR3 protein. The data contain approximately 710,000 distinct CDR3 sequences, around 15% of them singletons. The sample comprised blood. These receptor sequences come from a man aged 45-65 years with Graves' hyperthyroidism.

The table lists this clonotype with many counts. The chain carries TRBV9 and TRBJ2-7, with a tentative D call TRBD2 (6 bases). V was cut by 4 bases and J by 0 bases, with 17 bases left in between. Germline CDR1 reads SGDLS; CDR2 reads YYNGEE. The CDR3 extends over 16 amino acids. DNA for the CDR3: TGTGCCAGCAGCCCCCTGGGTAGCGGAGGCTCCTACGAGCAGTACTTC. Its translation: CASSPLGSGGSYEQYF.

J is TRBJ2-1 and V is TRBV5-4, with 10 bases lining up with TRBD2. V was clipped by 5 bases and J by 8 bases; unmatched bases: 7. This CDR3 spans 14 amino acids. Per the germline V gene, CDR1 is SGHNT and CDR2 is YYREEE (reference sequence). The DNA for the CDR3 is TGTGCCAGCAGTGGACTAGCGGATGACTATGAGCAGTTCTTC. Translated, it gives CASSGLADDYEQFF.

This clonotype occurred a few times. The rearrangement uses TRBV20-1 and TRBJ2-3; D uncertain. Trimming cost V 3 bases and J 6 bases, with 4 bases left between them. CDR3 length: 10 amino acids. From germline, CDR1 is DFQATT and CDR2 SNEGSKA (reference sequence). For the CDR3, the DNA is TGCAGTGCTAGTTATGATACGCAGTATTTT. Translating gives CSASYDTQYF.

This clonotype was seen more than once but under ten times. CDR3 nucleotide sequence: TGTGCCAGCATCGCAGGGGGCCTCAATCAGCCCCAGCATTTT. Amino acid sequence: CASIAGGLNQPQHF. The rearrangement joins TRBV28 to TRBJ1-5; 8 positions match TRBD1. The CDR3 spans 14 residues. Germline trimming cut 7 bases from V and 3 bases from J; bases unmatched to any gene: 5. Germline V lookup: CDR1 MDHEN, CDR2 SYDVKM.

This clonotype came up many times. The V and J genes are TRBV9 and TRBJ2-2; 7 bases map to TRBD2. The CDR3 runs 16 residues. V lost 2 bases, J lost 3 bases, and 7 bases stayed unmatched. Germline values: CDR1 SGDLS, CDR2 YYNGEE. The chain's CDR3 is CASSVGGRKYTGELFF. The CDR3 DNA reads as TGTGCCAGCAGCGTGGGAGGGCGGAAATACACCGGGGAGCTGTTTTTT.

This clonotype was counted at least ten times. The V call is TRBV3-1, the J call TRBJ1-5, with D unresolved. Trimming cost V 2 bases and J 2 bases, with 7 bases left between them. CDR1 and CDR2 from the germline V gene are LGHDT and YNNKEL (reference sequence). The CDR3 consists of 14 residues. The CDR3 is CASSQYGGNQPQHF. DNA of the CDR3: TGTGCCAGCAGCCAATATGGGGGCAATCAGCCCCAGCATTTT.

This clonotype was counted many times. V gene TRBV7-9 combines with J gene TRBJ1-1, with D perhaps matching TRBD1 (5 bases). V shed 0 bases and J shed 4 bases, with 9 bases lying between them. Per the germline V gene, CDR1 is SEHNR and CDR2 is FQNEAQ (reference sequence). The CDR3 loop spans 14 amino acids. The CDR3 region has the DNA TGTGCCAGCAGCTTAGCAATGGGGGGCACTGAAGCTTTCTTT. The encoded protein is CASSLAMGGTEAFF. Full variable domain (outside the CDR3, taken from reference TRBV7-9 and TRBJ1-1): DTGVSQNPRHKITKRGQNVTFRCDPISEHNRLYWYRQTLGQGPEFLTYFQNEAQLEKSRLLSDRFSAERPKGSFSTLEIQRTEQGDSAMYLCASSLAMGGTEAFFGQGTRLTVV.

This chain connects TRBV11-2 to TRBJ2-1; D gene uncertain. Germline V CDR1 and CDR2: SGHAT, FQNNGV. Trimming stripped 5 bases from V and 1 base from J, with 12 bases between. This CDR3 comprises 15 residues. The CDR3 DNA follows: TGTGCCAGCAGCCCCTCCAGCGCGTCCTACAATGAGCAGTTCTTC. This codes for CASSPSSASYNEQFF.

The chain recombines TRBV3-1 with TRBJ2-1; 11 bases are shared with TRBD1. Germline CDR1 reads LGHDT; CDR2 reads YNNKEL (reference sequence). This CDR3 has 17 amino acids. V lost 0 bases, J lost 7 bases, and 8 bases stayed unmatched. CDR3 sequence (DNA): TGTGCCAGCAGCCAAGACGGACAGGGGGCCTCACGGAATGAGCAGTTCTTC. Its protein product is CASSQDGQGASRNEQFF.

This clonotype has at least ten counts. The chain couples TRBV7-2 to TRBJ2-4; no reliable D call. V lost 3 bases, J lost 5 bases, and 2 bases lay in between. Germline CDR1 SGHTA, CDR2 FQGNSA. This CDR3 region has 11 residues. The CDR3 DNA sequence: TGTGCCAGCAGCTTGCAAAACATTCAGTACTTC. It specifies CASSLQNIQYF.

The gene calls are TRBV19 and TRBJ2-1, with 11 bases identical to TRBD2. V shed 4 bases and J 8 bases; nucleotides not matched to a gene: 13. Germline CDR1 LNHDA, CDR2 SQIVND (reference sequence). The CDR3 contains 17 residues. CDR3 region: CASSKGTSGRWGDEQFF. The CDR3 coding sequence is TGTGCCAGTAGTAAAGGGACTAGCGGCCGATGGGGGGATGAGCAGTTCTTC.

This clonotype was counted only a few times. CDR3 nucleotides: TGTGCCAGTAGTATTTCCCTAGCGGCTACACAAGAGACCCAGTACTTC. Amino acid sequence: CASSISLAATQETQYF. This chain links TRBV19 with TRBJ2-5; 7 bases are a match to TRBD2. This CDR3 has 16 amino acids. V shed 3 bases and J 2 bases; nucleotides not matched to a gene: 9. From germline, CDR1 is LNHDA and CDR2 SQIVND (reference sequence).

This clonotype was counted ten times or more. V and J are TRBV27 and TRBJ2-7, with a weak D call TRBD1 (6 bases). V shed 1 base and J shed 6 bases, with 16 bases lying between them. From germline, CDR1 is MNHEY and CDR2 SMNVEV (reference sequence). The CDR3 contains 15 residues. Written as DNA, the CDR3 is TGTGCCAGCAGTTTATATGACAGGACGGTTGGCGAGCAGTACTTC. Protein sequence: CASSLYDRTVGEQYF.

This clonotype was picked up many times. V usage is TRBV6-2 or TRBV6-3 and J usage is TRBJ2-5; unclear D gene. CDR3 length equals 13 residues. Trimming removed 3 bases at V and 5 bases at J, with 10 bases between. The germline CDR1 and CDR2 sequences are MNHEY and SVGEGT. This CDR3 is CASSYTPPETQYF. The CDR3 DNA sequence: TGTGCCAGCAGTTATACCCCTCCGGAGACCCAGTACTTC.

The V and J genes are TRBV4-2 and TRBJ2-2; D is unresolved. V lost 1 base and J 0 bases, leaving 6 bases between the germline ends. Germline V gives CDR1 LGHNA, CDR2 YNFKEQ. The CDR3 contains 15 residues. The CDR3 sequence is CASSQAPTNTGELFF. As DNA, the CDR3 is TGTGCCAGCAGCCAAGCGCCAACGAACACCGGGGAGCTGTTTTTT.

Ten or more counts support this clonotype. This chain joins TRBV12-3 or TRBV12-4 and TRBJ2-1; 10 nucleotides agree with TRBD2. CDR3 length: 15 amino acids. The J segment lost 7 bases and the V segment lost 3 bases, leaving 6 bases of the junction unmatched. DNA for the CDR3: TGTGCCAGCAGTTTTGTGCTAGCGGGAGTAAATGAGCAGTTCTTC. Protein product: CASSFVLAGVNEQFF.

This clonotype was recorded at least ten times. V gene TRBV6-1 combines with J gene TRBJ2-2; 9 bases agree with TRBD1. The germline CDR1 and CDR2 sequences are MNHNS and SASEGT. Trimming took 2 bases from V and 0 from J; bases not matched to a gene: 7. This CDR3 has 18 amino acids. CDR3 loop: CASSELDRGLTNTGELFF. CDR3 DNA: TGTGCCAGCAGTGAATTGGACAGGGGACTTACGAACACCGGGGAGCTGTTTTTT.

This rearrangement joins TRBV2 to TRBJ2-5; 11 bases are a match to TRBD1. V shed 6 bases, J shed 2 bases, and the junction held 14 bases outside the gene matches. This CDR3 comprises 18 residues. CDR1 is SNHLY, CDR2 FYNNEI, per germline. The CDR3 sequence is CASSPGTGGVSMQETQYF. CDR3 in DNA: TGTGCCAGCAGCCCCGGGACAGGGGGTGTAAGTATGCAAGAGACCCAGTACTTC.

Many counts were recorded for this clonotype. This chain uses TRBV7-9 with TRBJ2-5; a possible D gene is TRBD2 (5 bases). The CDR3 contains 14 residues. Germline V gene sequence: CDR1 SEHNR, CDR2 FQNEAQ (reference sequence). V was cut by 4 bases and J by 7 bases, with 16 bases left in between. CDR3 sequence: CASSYGRGRGTQYF. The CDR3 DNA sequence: TGTGCCAGCAGCTATGGGAGAGGGCGTGGGACCCAGTACTTC.

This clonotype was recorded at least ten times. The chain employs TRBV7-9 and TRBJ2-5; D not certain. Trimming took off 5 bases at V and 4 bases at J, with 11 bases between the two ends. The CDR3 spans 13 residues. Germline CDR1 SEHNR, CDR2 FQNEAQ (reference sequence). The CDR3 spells CASSPDFLETQYF. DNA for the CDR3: TGTGCCAGCAGCCCAGACTTCCTAGAGACCCAGTACTTC.

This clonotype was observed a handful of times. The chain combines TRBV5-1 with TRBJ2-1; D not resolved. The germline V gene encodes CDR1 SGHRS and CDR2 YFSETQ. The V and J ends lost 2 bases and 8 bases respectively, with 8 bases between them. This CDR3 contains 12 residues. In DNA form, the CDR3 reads TGCGCCAGCAGCTTAGGTTTCGATGAGCAGTTCTTC. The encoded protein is CASSLGFDEQFF.

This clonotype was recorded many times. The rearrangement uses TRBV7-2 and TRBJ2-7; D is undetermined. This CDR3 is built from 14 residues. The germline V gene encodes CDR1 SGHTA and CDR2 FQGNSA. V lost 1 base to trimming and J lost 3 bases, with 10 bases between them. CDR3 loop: CASSLDRNYYEQYF. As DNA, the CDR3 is TGTGCCAGCAGCTTAGACCGAAACTACTACGAGCAGTACTTC.

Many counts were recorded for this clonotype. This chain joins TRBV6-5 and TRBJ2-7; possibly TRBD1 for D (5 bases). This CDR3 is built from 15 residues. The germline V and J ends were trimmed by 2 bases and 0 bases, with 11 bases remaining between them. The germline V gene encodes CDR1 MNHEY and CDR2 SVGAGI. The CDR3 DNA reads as TGTGCCAGCAGTTACAGGGGCTCATTCTCCTACGAGCAGTACTTC. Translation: CASSYRGSFSYEQYF.

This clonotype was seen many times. This CDR3 is CASSQEGYGSSYEQYF. CDR3 DNA: TGTGCCAGCAGCCAAGAGGGTTACGGTAGCTCCTACGAGCAGTACTTC. This chain joins TRBV3-1 and TRBJ2-7, with unresolved D. CDR1 and CDR2 from the germline V gene are LGHDT and YNNKEL (reference sequence). This CDR3 is built from 16 residues. Trimming left V 0 bases short and J 0 bases short, with 12 bases between.

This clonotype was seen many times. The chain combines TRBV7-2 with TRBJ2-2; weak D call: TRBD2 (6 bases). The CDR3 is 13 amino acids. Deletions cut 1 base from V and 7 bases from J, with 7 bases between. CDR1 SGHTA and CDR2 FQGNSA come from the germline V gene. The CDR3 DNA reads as TGTGCCAGCAGCTTAGGACTAGTCGGGGAGCTGTTTTTT. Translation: CASSLGLVGELFF.

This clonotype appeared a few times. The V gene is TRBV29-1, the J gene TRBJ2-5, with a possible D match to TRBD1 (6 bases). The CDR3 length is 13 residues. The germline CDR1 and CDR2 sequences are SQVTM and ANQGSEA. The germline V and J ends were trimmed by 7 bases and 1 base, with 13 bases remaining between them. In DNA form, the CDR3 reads TGCAGCGCCATGACAGGTTCCCAAGAGACCCAGTACTTC. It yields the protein CSAMTGSQETQYF.

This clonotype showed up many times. This CDR3 reads CASSSSSRAQPQHF. In DNA form, the CDR3 reads TGTGCCAGCAGCTCCTCCTCCCGAGCTCAGCCCCAGCATTTT. The chain is built from TRBV7-2 and TRBJ1-5; the D is unclear. CDR1 and CDR2 (germline): SGHTA, FQGNSA. V was trimmed by 4 bases and J by 6 bases, leaving 13 bases between them. This CDR3 contains 14 residues.